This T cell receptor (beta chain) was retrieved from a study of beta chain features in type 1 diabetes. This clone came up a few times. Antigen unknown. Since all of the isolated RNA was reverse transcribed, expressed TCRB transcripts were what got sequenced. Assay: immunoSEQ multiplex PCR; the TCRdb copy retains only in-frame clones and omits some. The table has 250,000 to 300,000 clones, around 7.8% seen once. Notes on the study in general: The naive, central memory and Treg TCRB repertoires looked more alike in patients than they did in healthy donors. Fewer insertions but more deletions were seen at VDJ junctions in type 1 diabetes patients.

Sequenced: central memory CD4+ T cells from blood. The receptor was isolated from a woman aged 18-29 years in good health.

CDR3 DNA: TGTGCCAGCAGCCGGACATTGGGGGGTTCCGGTGAGCAGTTCTTC. Amino acids: CASSRTLGGSGEQFF. The V gene is TRBV14, the J gene TRBJ2-1; weak D call: TRBD2 (6 bases). Trimming removed 4 bases from V and 9 bases from J, with 19 bases in between. The CDR3 sequence is 15 residues long. Germline CDR1 reads SGHDN; CDR2 reads FVKESK.